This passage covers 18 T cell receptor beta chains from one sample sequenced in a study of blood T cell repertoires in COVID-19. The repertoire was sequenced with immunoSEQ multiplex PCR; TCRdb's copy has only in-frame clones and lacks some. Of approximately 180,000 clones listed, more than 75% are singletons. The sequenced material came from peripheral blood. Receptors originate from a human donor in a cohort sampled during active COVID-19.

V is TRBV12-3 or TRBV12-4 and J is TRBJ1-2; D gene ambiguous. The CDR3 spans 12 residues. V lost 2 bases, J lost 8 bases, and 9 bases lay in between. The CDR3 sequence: CASSLKGGGYTF. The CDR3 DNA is TGTGCCAGCAGTTTAAAGGGAGGCGGCTACACCTTC.

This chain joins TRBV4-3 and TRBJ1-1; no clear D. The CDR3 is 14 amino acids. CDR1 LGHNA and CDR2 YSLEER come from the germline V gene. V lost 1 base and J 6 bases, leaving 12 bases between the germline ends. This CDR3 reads CASSQGPGFAEAFF. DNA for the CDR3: TGCGCCAGCAGCCAAGGGCCGGGATTTGCTGAAGCTTTCTTT.

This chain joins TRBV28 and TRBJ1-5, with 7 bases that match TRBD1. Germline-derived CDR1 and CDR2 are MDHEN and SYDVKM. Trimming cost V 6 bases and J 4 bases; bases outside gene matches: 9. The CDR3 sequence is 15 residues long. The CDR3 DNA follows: TGTGCCAGCAGGATTGACAGGGTGCCAAATCAGCCCCAGCATTTT. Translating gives CASRIDRVPNQPQHF.

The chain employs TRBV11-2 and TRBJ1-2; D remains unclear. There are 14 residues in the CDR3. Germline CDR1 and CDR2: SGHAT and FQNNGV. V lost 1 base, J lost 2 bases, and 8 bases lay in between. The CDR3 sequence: CASSLAGRNYGYTF. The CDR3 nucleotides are TGTGCCAGCAGCTTAGCCGGGAGAAACTATGGCTACACCTTC.

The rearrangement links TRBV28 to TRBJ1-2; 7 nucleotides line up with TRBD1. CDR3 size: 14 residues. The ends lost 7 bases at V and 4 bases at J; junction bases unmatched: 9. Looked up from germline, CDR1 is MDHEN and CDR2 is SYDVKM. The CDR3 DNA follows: TGTGCCAGCACACCAGGCCGGGACAGCTATGGCTACACCTTC. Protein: CASTPGRDSYGYTF.

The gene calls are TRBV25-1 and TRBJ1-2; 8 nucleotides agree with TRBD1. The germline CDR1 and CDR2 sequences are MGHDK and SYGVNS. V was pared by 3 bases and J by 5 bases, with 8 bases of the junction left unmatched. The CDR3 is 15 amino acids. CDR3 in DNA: TGTGCCAGCAGTGATGGGACAGGTTCAGGGTATGGCTACACCTTC. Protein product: CASSDGTGSGYGYTF.

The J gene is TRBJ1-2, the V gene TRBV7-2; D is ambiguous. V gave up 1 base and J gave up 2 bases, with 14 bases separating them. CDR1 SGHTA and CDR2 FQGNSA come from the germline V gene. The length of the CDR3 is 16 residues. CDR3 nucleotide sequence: TGTGCCAGCAGCTTAGGACCCGCGGAAGGCAACTATGGCTACACCTTC. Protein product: CASSLGPAEGNYGYTF.

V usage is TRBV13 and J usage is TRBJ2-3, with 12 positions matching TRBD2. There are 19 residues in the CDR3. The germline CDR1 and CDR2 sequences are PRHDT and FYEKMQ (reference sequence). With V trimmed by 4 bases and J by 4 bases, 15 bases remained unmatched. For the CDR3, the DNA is TGTGCCAGCAGCTCCCGCCCCAAACTAGCGGGAGGCACCTCAGATACGCAGTATTTT. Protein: CASSSRPKLAGGTSDTQYF.

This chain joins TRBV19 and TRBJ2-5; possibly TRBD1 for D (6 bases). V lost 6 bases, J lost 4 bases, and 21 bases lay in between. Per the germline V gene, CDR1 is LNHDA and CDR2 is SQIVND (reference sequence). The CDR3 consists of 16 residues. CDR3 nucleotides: TGTGCCAGTAGCACCTCGACAGGTCCTGGTATAGAGACCCAGTACTTC. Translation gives CASSTSTGPGIETQYF.

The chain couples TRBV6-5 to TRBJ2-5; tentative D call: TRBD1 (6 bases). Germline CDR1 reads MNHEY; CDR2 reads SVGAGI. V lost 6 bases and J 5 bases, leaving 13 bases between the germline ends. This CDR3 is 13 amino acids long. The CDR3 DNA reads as TGTGCCAGCAGACAGGGCTTAGGCGAGACCCAGTACTTC. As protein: CASRQGLGETQYF.

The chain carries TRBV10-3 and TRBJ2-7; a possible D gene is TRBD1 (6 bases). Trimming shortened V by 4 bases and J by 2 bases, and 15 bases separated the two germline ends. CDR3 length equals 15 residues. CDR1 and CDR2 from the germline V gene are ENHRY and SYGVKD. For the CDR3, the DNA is TGTGCCATCAGTGGTCACCAGACAGGTACCTACGAGCAGTACTTC. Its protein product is CAISGHQTGTYEQYF.

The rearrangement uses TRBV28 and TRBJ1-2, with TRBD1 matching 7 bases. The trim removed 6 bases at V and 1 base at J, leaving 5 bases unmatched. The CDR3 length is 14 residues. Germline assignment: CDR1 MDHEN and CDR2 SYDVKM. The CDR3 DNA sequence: TGTGCCAGCAGCAGGGGGACCCTTAACTATGGCTACACCTTC. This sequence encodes CASSRGTLNYGYTF.

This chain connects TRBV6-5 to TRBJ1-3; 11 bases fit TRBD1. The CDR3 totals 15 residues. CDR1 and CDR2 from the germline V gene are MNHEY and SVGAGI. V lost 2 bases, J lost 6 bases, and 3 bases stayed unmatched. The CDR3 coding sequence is TGTGCCAGCAGTTACGGACAGGGGGCTTTAAACACCATATATTTT. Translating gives CASSYGQGALNTIYF.

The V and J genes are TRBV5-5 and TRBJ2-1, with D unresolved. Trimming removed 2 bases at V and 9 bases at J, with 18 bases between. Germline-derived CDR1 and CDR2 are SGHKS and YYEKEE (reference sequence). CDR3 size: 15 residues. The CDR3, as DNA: TGTGCCAGCAGCTTTTCGCACGGAAGCCAGGCTGAGCAGTTCTTC. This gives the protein CASSFSHGSQAEQFF.

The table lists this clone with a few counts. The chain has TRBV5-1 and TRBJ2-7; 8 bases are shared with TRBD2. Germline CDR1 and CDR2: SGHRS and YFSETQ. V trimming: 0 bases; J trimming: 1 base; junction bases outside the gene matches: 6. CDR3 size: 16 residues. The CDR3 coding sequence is TGCGCCAGCAGCTTGGGAGGGTTAGCGGGATCCTACGAGCAGTACTTC. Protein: CASSLGGLAGSYEQYF.

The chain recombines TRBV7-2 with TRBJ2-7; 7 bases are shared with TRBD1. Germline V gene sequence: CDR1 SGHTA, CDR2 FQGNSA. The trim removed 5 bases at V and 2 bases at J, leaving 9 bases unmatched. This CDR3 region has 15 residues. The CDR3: CASSPRTGDPYEQYF. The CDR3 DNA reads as TGTGCCAGCAGCCCCCGAACAGGGGACCCCTACGAGCAGTACTTC.

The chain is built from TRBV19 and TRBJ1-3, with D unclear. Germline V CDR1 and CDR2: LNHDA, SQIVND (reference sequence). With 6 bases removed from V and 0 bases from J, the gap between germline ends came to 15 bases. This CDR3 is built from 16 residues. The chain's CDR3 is CASRMLDFSSGNTIYF. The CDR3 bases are TGTGCCAGTAGGATGTTGGACTTCAGCTCTGGAAACACCATATATTTT.

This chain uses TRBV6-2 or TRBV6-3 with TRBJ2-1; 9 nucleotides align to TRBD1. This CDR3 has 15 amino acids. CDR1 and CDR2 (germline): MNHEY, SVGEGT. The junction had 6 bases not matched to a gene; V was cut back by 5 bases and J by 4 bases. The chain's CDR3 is CASSHDRGSYNEQFF. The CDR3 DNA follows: TGTGCCAGCAGTCACGACAGGGGGTCATACAATGAGCAGTTCTTC.